Sequencing of this T cell receptor (beta chain) was carried out in a study of technical replicates of blood from several donors (dated by TCRdb to about 2017). Library preparation employed the immunoSEQ multiplex PCR assay. TCRdb obtained this table from immuneACCESS and retained in-frame rearrangements with V and J assigned. These tables miss some clones; where compared with another copy, unresolved V genes account for less than half of the shortfall, and the remainder is unexplained. Here the sample has roughly 80,000 clones; 85% to 95% occur a single time. The top ten clonotypes cover approximately 0.37% of the sample. With respect to this clone: Its cognate antigen has yet to be identified. No base qualities exist here, and no much larger clone lies one base off it.

V is pared back by 6 bases and J by 1 base, with 12 bases lying between the germline termini. The CDR3 spans 14 residues, from the cysteine through the phenylalanine. The CDR3 DNA has 42 bases and is translated from base 1. The germline V gene yields MNHEY for CDR1 and SVGAGI for CDR2. Sequencing was performed on T cells isolated from PBMCs. This receptor was obtained from a human donor in good health. The receptor chain draws on TRBV6-5 and TRBJ1-1; the D gene is not confidently resolved. For the CDR3, the sequence is CASSPANRNTEAFF. The DNA is TGTGCCAGCAGCCCCGCGAACCGGAACACTGAAGCTTTCTTT.